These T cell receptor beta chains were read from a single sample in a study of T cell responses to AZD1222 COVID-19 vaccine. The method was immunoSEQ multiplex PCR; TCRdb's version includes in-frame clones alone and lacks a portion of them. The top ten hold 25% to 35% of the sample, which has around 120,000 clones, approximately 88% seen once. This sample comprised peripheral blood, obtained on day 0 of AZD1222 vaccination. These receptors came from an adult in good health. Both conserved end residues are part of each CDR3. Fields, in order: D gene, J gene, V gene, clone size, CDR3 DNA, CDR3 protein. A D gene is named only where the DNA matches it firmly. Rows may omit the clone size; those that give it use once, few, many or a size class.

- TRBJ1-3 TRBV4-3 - TGCGCCAGCAGCCAAGATAAGACACACGGAAACACCATATATTTT CASSQDKTHGNTIYF
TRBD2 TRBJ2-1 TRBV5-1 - TGCGCCAGCAGCTTGGTGGAAGCGGGGGCCTACAATGAGCAGTTCTTC CASSLVEAGAYNEQFF
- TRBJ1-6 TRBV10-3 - TGTGCCATCAGTGAGTCCGAAGTAGGTTCACCCCTCCACTTT CAISESEVGSPLHF
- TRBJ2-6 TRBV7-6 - TGTGCCAGCAGCACACTAGCTTCTGGGGCCAACGTCCTGACTTTC CASSTLASGANVLTF
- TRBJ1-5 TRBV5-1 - TGCGCCAGCAGCTTGGAGGGTCAGCCCCAGCATTTT CASSLEGQPQHF
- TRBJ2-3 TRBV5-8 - TGTGCCAGCAGCAAATCGGGCCACGAGGGAGATACGCAGTATTTT CASSKSGHEGDTQYF
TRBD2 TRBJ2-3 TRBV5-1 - TGCACCAGCAGCTCACTAGCGGGAGGGCCAGGGACGCAGTATTTT CTSSSLAGGPGTQYF
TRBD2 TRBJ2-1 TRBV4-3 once TGCGCCAGCAGCCAGCCAGGGGTAGCGGGAGTTAATGAGCAGTTCTTC CASSQPGVAGVNEQFF
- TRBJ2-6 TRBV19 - TGTGCCAGTAGTATAGATCACGGGGCCCCTGGGGCCAACGTCCTGACTTTC CASSIDHGAPGANVLTF
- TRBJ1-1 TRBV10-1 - TGCGCCAGCAGTGGTCAGCAGGAAAACACTGAAGCTTTCTTT CASSGQQENTEAFF
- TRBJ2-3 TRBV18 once TGTGCCAGCTCCCCAACGGGAGGCACAGATACGCAGTATTTT CASSPTGGTDTQYF
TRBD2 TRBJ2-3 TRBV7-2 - TGTGCCAGCACCGGAGTAGCGGGAGCAGATACGCAGTATTTT CASTGVAGADTQYF
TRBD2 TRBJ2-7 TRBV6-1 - TGTGCCAGCAGTGACCCGGCGGTAGCGGGACCCTACGAGCAGTACTTC CASSDPAVAGPYEQYF
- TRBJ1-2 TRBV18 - TGTGCCAGCTCACGTCAGGAAAGTAACCCTAACTATGGCTACACCTTC CASSRQESNPNYGYTF
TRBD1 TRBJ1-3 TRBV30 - TGTGCCTGGAGTCTGACAGGGGTTGGAAACACCATATATTTT CAWSLTGVGNTIYF
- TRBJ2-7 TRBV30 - TGTGCCTGGTACGAGCAGTACTTC CAWYEQYF
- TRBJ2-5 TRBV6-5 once TGTGCCAGCAGTTACGGGAAGAATGGGGATAAAGAGACCCAGTACTTC CASSYGKNGDKETQYF
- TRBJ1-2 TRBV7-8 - TGTGCCAGCAGCTTCAGACAGGATAACTATGGCTACACCTTC CASSFRQDNYGYTF
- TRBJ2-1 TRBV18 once TGTGCCAGCTCACCCAATGATGAGCAGTTCTTC CASSPNDEQFF
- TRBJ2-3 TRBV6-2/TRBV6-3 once TGTGCCAGCAGTCAGATCGCAGATACGCAGTATTTT CASSQIADTQYF
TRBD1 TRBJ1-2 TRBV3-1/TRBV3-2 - TGTGCCAGCAGCCCCACATACCGGGACAGGCTACATGGCTACACCTTC CASSPTYRDRLHGYTF
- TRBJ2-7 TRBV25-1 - TGTGCCAGCAGTGAACACAGGGCCCACGAGCAGTACTTC CASSEHRAHEQYF
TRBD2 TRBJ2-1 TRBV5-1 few TGCGCCAGCAGCTCTCTAGCGGGAACCTACAATGAGCAGTTCTTC CASSSLAGTYNEQFF
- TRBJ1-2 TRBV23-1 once TGCGCCAGCAGCCGAGCTGGGGGTCTGGACTATGGCTACACCTTC CASSRAGGLDYGYTF
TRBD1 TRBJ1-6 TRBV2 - TGTGCCAGCGGGACAGGGGAGGATTCACCCCTCCACTTT CASGTGEDSPLHF
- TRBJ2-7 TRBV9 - TGTGCCAGCAGCCCAACCGGGATTAGCCTCTACGAGCAGTACTTC CASSPTGISLYEQYF
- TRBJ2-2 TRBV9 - TGTGCCAGCAGCGTAGGTACAGGCGTGAACACCGGGGAGCTGTTTTTT CASSVGTGVNTGELFF